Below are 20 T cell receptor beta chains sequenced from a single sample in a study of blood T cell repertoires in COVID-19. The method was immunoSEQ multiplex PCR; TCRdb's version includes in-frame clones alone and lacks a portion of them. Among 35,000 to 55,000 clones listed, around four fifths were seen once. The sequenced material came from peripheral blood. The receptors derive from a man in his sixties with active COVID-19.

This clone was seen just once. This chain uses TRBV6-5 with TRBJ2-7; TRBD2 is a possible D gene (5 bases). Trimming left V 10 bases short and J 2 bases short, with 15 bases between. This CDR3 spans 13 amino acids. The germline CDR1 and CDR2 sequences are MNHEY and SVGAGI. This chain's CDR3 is CATISDTTYEQYF. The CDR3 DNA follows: TGTGCCACGATTAGCGATACAACCTACGAGCAGTACTTC.

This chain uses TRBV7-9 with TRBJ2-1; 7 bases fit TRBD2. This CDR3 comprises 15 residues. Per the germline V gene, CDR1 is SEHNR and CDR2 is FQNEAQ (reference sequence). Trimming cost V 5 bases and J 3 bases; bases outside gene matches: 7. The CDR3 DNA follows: TGTGCCAGCAGCCTCCCTAGCGGCCGCTACAATGAGCAGTTCTTC. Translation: CASSLPSGRYNEQFF.

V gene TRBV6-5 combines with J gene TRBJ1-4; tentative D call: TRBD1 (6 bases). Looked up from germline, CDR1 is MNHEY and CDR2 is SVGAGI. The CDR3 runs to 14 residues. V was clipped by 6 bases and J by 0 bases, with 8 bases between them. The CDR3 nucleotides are TGTGCCAGCAGCCGACAGGCAACTAATGAAAAACTGTTTTTT. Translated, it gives CASSRQATNEKLFF.

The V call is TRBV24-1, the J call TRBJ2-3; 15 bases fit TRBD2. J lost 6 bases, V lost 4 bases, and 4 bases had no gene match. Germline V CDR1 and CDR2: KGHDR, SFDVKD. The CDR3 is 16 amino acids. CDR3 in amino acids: CATSEGLAGGRDTQYF. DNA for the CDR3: TGTGCCACCAGTGAGGGACTAGCGGGGGGCAGGGATACGCAGTATTTT.

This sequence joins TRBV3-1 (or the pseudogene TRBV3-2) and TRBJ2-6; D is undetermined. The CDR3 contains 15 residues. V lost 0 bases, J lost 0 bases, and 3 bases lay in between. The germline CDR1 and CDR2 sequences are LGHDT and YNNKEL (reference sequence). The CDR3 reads CASSQDGSGANVLTF. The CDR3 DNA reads TGTGCCAGCAGCCAAGACGGCTCTGGGGCCAACGTCCTGACTTTC.

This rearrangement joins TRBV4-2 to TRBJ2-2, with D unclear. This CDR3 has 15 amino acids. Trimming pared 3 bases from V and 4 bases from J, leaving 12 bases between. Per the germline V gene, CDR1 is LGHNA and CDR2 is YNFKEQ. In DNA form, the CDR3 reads TGTGCCAGCAGCCATGCTCAGGCAGTCACCGGGGAGCTGTTTTTT. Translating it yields CASSHAQAVTGELFF.

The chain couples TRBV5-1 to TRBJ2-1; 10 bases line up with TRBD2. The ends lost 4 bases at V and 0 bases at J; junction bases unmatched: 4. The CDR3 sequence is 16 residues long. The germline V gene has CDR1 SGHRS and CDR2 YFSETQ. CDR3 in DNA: TGCGCCAGCAGCGGGGGACTAGCGTTCTCCTACAATGAGCAGTTCTTC. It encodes CASSGGLAFSYNEQFF.

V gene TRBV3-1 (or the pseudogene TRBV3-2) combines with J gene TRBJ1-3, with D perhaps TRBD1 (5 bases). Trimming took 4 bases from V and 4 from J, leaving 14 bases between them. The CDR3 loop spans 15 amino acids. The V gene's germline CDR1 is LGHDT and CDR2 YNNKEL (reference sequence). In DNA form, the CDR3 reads TGTGCCAGCAGCCTACCGGGACTACAAGGAAACACCATATATTTT. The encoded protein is CASSLPGLQGNTIYF.

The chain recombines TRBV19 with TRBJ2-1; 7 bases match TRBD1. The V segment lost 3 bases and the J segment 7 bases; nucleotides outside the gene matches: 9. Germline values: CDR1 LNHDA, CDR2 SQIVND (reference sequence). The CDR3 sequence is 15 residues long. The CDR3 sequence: CASSIRRGRGNEQFF. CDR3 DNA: TGTGCCAGTAGTATTCGAAGGGGGCGCGGAAATGAGCAGTTCTTC. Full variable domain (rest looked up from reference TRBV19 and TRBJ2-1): DGGITQSPKYLFRKEGQNVTLSCEQNLNHDAMYWYRQDPGQGLRLIYYSQIVNDFQKGDIAEGYSVSREKKESFPLTVTSAQKNPTAFYLCASSIRRGRGNEQFFGPGTRLTVL.

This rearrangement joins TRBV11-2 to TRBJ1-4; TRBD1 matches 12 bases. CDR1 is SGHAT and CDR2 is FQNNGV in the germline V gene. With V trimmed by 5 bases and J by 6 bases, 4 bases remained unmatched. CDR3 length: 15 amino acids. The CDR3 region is CASSPWDRGHEKLFF. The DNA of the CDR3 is TGTGCCAGCAGCCCCTGGGACAGGGGGCATGAAAAACTGTTTTTT.

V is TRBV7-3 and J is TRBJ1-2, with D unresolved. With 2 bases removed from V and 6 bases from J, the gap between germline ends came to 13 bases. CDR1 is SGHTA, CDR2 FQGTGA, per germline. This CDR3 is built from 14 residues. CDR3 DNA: TGTGCCAGCAGCTTAGGAGGACTAAAGGATGGCTACACCTTC. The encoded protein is CASSLGGLKDGYTF.

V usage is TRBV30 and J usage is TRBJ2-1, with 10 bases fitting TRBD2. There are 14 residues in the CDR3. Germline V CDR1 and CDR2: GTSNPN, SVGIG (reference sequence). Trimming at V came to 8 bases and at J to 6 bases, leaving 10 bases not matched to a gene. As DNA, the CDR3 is TGTGCCCGCAGCAGTAGCGGGAGGTCCAATGAGCAGTTCTTC. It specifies CARSSSGRSNEQFF.

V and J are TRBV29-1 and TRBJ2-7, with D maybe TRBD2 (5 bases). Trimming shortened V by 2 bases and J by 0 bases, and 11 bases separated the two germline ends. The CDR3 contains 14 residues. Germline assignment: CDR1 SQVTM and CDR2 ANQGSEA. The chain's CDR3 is CSVETGKSSYEQYF. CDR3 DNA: TGCAGCGTTGAAACGGGAAAGAGCTCCTACGAGCAGTACTTC.

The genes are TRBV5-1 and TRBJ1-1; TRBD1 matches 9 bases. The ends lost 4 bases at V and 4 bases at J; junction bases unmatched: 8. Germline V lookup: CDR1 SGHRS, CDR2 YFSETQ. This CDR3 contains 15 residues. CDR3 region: CASSIRQGGTTEAFF. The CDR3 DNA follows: TGCGCCAGCAGCATCAGACAGGGGGGAACCACTGAAGCTTTCTTT.

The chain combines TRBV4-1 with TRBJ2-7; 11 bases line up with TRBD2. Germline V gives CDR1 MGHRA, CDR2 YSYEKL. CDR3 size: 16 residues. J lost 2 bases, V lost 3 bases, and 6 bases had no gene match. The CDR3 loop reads CASSHQGLAVPYEQYF. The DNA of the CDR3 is TGCGCCAGCAGCCACCAGGGACTAGCGGTTCCCTACGAGCAGTACTTC.

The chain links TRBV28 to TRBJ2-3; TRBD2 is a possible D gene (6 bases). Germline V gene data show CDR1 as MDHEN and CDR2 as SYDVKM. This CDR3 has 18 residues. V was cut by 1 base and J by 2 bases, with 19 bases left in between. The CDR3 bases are TGTGCCAGCAGTTTATTCGGGACTGCTGTGCTATACACAGATACGCAGTATTTT. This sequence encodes CASSLFGTAVLYTDTQYF.

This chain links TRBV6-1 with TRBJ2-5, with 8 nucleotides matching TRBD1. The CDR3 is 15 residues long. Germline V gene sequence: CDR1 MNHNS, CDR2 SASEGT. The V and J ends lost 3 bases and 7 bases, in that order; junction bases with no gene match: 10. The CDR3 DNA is TGTGCCAGCAGTGATGTTCTCGGGACAGGTTTGACCCAGTACTTC. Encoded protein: CASSDVLGTGLTQYF.

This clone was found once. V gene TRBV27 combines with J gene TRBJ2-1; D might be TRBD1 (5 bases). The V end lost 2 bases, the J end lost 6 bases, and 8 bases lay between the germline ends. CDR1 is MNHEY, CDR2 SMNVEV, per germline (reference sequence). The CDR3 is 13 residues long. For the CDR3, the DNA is TGTGCCAGCAGTTTAGACAGTTTCAATGAGCAGTTCTTC. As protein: CASSLDSFNEQFF.

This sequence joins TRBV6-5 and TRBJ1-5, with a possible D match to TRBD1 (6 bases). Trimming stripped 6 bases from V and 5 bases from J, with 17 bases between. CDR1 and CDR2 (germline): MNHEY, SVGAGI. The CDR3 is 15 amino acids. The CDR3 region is CASRPGQYEDQPQHF. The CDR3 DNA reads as TGTGCCAGCAGGCCCGGACAGTACGAGGATCAGCCCCAGCATTTT.

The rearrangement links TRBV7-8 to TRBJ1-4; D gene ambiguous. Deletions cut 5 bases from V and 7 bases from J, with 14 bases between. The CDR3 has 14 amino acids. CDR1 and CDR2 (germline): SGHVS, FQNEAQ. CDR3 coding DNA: TGTGCCAGCAGCAAAAGGAGGTTAGCTGAAAAACTGTTTTTT. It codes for CASSKRRLAEKLFF.